This TCR beta chain was observed in a study of blood T cell repertoires in COVID-19 (dated by TCRdb to 2018 to 2021). As for the study more broadly: Samples covering the acute and convalescent phases of COVID-19 were provided by collaborators in the United States, Italy and Spain. The prospective study material was composed of cDNA or gDNA derived from T cells, B-cell-depleted T cells, or PBMCs. Subjects who had been exposed to COVID-19, were actively infected with it, or had recovered from it provided the deeply sampled blood TCRbeta repertoires that made up the dataset. The repertoires were released in a freely available public database intended as a resource for research on the immune response to SARS-CoV-2. The samples were drawn from two sources: the first 160 participants of the ongoing ImmuneRACE study, and 1,000 to 1,500 subjects contributed by 6 global collaborators. The sample metadata nearly always contained a de-identified subject ID, COVID-19 status, age in years and sex. HLA class I and class II types, where available, came from metadata supplied by the sample provider rather than from assay-based typing. General study outcomes and caveats: The amount of clinical and demographic metadata varied by source and participant and was provided uncurated.

TCRbeta CDR3 regions were amplified from genomic DNA using the immunoSEQ Assay, a bias-controlled multiplex PCR. Processing in the source paper ran as follows. The number of nucleated cells in each sample was estimated by amplification of reference gene primers within the assay. To quantify the absolute abundance of each unique TCRbeta CDR3 rearrangement, sequence reads were collapsed and filtered. For each sample, productive Simpson clonality was calculated as the square root of Simpson's diversity index across productive rearrangements. Imported from immuneACCESS, the table was reduced by TCRdb to in-frame sequences with V and J called. These copies leave out some clones; in studies compared against another copy, an unresolved V gene accounts for under half, and the cause of the remainder is not known. V and J calls and clone size are as listed in that table; D and trimming were resolved from the DNA. In this sample the table shows about 400,000 clones, about 87% of which occur a single time. About 9.4% of the sample is held by the ten biggest clonotypes.

In the prospective study, participants were roughly 18 to 90 years old, resided in fewer than 25 geographic areas of the United States, and were enrolled through a virtual design. In the prospective study, participants were assigned to cohorts based on the clinical history participants reported in a screening survey and a study questionnaire. Recovered participants in ImmuneRACE Cohort 3 were defined by two consecutive negative NP/OP PCR tests, clearance by a healthcare professional, or resolution of symptoms. In the prospective study, whole blood, serum and a nasopharyngeal or oropharyngeal swab were collected from each participant by mobile phlebotomists. Additional blood draws and questionnaires over a roughly two-month period could optionally be provided by prospective study participants. Blood samples from the prospective study were shipped frozen or at room temperature prior to DNA extraction.

A remark on this clone: Its target antigen remains unknown. No much larger clone is present one base from it, and per-base qualities are unavailable.

Sequencing was performed on PBMCs or T cells enriched from blood (not recorded which). This TCR was sampled from a woman aged 45-65 years who had recovered from COVID-19.

The sequenced DNA: TGTGCCAGCAGTAGGGGGCGCGAGAACTATGGCTACACCTTC. This translates into CASSRGRENYGYTF. The rearranged segments are TRBV27 and TRBJ1-2, and 7 junctional nucleotides match TRBD1. CDR1 and CDR2 were assigned from the germline V gene (reference sequence) as MNHEY and SMNVEV. Germline trimming: 5 bases from V, 2 bases from J; junction bases outside gene matches: 5. The CDR3, cysteine through phenylalanine, is 14 amino acids long. Of the read, only the CDR3 DNA is kept; its 42 bases are in frame from base 1.